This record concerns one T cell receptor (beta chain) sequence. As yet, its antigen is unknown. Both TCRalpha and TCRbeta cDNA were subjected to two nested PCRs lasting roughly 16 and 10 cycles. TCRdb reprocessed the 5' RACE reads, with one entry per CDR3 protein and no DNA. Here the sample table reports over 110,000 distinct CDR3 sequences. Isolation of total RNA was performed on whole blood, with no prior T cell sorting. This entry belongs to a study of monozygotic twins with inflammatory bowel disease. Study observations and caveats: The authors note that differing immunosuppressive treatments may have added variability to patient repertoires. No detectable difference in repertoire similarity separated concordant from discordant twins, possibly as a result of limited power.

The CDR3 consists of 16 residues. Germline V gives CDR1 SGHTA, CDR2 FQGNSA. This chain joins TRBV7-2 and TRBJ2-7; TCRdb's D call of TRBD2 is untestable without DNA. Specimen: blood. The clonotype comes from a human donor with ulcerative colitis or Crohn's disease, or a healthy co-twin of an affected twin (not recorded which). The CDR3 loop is CASSPWTSGGAYEQYF.